These 26 T cell receptor beta chains share one sample of origin, sequenced in a study of T-cell reconstitution after alpha-beta-depleted transplantation in children. Unique molecular identifiers tagged the TCRbeta library. TCRdb recomputed calls from the PCR reads with MiXCR, one row per CDR3 protein. The sample holds some 110,000 distinct CDR3 sequences, approximately 10% seen once. The sequencing here drew on PBMCs, taken before TCRalphabeta/CD19-depleted stem cell transplant. These receptors all come from a boy aged 2-9 years with acute lymphoblastic leukemia, due to receive a stem cell transplant.

The V call is TRBV18, the J call TRBJ2-7; D might be TRBD1 (5 bases). Germline assignment: CDR1 KGHSH and CDR2 LQKENI. The CDR3 spans 15 residues. V dropped 0 bases and J dropped 6 bases, with 15 bases sitting between them. In DNA form, the CDR3 reads TGTGCCAGCTCACCACCGAACAGGACGATGTCCGAGCAGTACTTC. It codes for CASSPPNRTMSEQYF.

The V call is TRBV20-1, the J call TRBJ1-2; no reliable D call. V lost 5 bases to trimming and J lost 8 bases, with 12 bases between them. Germline-derived CDR1 and CDR2 are DFQATT and SNEGSKA (reference sequence). The CDR3 extends over 11 amino acids. Here the CDR3 reads CSAWALRGYTF. In DNA form, the CDR3 reads TGCAGTGCTTGGGCCCTGCGGGGCTACACCTTC.

Points on this clonotype: This CDR3 is missing its conserved last phenylalanine or tryptophan, likely due to a read error. This rearrangement joins TRBV11-2 to TRBJ1-5, with unresolved D. This CDR3 comprises 13 residues. The V gene lost 1 base and the J gene lost 5 bases, with 6 bases spanning the gap. The germline gives CDR1 SGHAT, CDR2 FQNNGV. As DNA, the CDR3 is TGTGCCAGCAGCTTAGGGTTCGATCAGCCCCAGCATTAT. Protein sequence: CASSLGFDQPQHY.

The genes are TRBV4-2 and TRBJ2-7; 7 nucleotides line up with TRBD1. CDR1 is LGHNA and CDR2 is YNFKEQ in the germline V gene. With 0 bases clipped from V and 1 base from J, the junction kept 3 bases outside the gene matches. This CDR3 region has 15 residues. CDR3 sequence reads: CASSQDLDRSYEQYF. CDR3 nucleotides: TGTGCCAGCAGCCAAGATTTGGACAGGTCCTACGAGCAGTACTTC.

CDR3 region: CASSLGTGAGTDTQYF. The CDR3 DNA follows: TGTGCCAGCAGCTTGGGGACAGGGGCGGGCACAGATACGCAGTATTTT. The gene calls are TRBV7-6 and TRBJ2-3; 10 bases line up with TRBD1. V dropped 3 bases and J dropped 1; count of bases not matched to a gene: 4. This CDR3 is 16 amino acids long. In germline, CDR1 is SGHVS, CDR2 FNYEAQ.

V gene TRBV5-1 combines with J gene TRBJ2-7, with 7 bases matching TRBD2. The germline V gene has CDR1 SGHRS and CDR2 YFSETQ. The J segment lost 1 base and the V segment lost 0 bases, leaving 4 bases of the junction unmatched. The CDR3 length is 15 residues. In nucleotides, the CDR3 is TGCGCCAGCAGCTTGGGCGGGAGTCTTTCCTACGAGCAGTACTTC. As protein: CASSLGGSLSYEQYF.

Many counts were recorded for this clonotype. V usage is TRBV20-1 and J usage is TRBJ2-7; 10 nucleotides agree with TRBD2. Germline assignment: CDR1 DFQATT and CDR2 SNEGSKA (reference sequence). The V segment lost 6 bases and the J segment 4 bases; nucleotides outside the gene matches: 9. The CDR3 has 14 amino acids. CDR3 nucleotides: TGCAGTGCCCAGCTAGCGGGAGTTATTTACGAGCAGTACTTC. Protein product: CSAQLAGVIYEQYF.

This clonotype has at least ten counts. The chain uses TRBV5-6 and TRBJ2-1, with a possible D match to TRBD2 (6 bases). Between the trimmed V and J ends, which lost 4 bases and 9 bases, there was a span of 17 bases. This CDR3 contains 14 residues. In germline, CDR1 is SGHDT, CDR2 YYEEEE. The CDR3 region is CASSPGAGTVEQFF. CDR3 nucleotide sequence: TGTGCCAGCAGCCCCGGAGCAGGGACTGTTGAGCAGTTCTTC.

This clonotype was seen a handful of times. The chain uses TRBV6-5 and TRBJ2-1; 8 bases map to TRBD2. Germline loops: CDR1 MNHEY, CDR2 SVGAGI. The CDR3 sequence is 19 residues long. V trimming: 2 bases; J trimming: 4 bases; junction bases outside the gene matches: 16. The CDR3 region is CASSYPAAGAAGSYNEQFF. The CDR3 DNA follows: TGTGCCAGCAGTTACCCCGCAGCGGGAGCCGCCGGATCTTACAATGAGCAGTTCTTC.

This clonotype has ten or more counts. The rearrangement joins TRBV5-5 to TRBJ2-7, with 7 bases fitting TRBD2. This CDR3 spans 15 amino acids. With V trimmed by 3 bases and J by 2 bases, 8 bases remained unmatched. The germline gives CDR1 SGHKS, CDR2 YYEKEE (reference sequence). The DNA for the CDR3 is TGTGCCAGCAGCTGGACCGCTAGCGGCACCTACGAGCAGTACTTC. Residues: CASSWTASGTYEQYF.

This clonotype has more than one count but fewer than ten. The CDR3 protein is CASSLVPLTDTQYF. CDR3 in DNA: TGTGCCAGCAGCTTGGTACCCCTCACAGATACGCAGTATTTT. This sequence joins TRBV5-6 and TRBJ2-3; the D is unclear. CDR3 length equals 14 residues. From germline, CDR1 is SGHDT and CDR2 YYEEEE. Trimming pared 0 bases from V and 2 bases from J, leaving 7 bases between. The variable domain in full, completed from reference TRBV5-6 and TRBJ2-3, reads DAGVTQSPTHLIKTRGQQVTLRCSPKSGHDTVSWYQQALGQGPQFIFQYYEEEERQRGNFPDRFSGHQFPNYSSELNVNALLLGDSALYLCASSLVPLTDTQYFGPGTRLTVL.

This clonotype was seen repeatedly, ten times or more. The chain uses TRBV20-1 and TRBJ1-1; no clear D. CDR1 is DFQATT and CDR2 is SNEGSKA in the germline V gene (reference sequence). V lost 5 bases and J 11 bases, leaving 9 bases between the germline ends. This CDR3 has 9 residues. CDR3 sequence (DNA): TGCAGTGCTGCCTCTAGGGCTTTCTTT. Its protein is CSAASRAFF.

This chain links TRBV5-1 with TRBJ1-3; no firm D call. The V end lost 4 bases, the J end lost 0 bases, and 11 bases lay between the germline ends. This CDR3 has 15 residues. Germline values: CDR1 SGHRS, CDR2 YFSETQ. The CDR3 here is CASSHSTPSGNTIYF. In DNA form, the CDR3 reads TGCGCCAGCAGCCACTCTACCCCCTCTGGAAACACCATATATTTT.

This clonotype was counted a few times. The gene calls are TRBV14 and TRBJ1-4; D gene ambiguous. V lost 0 bases, J lost 14 bases, and 13 bases lay in between. CDR3 size: 13 residues. Germline CDR1 and CDR2: SGHDN and FVKESK. CDR3 in DNA: TGTGCCAGCAGCCAAGATCATCGGGCAAACCTGTTTTTT. This encodes CASSQDHRANLFF.

There are many counts of this clonotype. This chain uses TRBV12-3 or TRBV12-4 with TRBJ2-7; D remains unclear. The CDR3 extends over 13 amino acids. V was clipped by 6 bases and J by 6 bases, with 15 bases between them. CDR3 sequence: CASREHTLREQYF. CDR3 coding DNA: TGTGCCAGCAGGGAACACACGCTTCGCGAGCAGTACTTC.

This clonotype was recorded a few times. V gene TRBV7-9 combines with J gene TRBJ2-1, with TRBD2 matching over 10 bases. Germline CDR1 is SEHNR and CDR2 is FQNEAQ (reference sequence). The V segment lost 3 bases and the J segment 9 bases; nucleotides outside the gene matches: 11. This CDR3 contains 16 residues. CDR3 residues: CASSFLRAGGLGEQFF. CDR3 nucleotides: TGTGCCAGCAGCTTTTTACGAGCGGGAGGGCTTGGTGAGCAGTTCTTC.

This chain links TRBV12-3 or TRBV12-4 with TRBJ1-2; 10 bases align to TRBD1. V shed 10 bases and J 6 bases; nucleotides not matched to a gene: 11. The CDR3 is made up of 14 amino acids. CDR3 amino acids: CATRPRQGADGYTF. Here the CDR3 DNA reads TGTGCCACCAGGCCTAGACAGGGGGCTGATGGCTACACCTTC.

This chain links TRBV25-1 with TRBJ2-7; D unclear. The CDR3 consists of 13 residues. V lost 4 bases and J 3 bases, leaving 10 bases between the germline ends. Germline V gene lookup returns CDR1 MGHDK and CDR2 SYGVNS. DNA of the CDR3: TGTGCCAGCAGTGCGTTCGGCGTCTACGAGCAGTACTTC. Translated, it gives CASSAFGVYEQYF.

This clonotype was counted a few times. V usage is TRBV3-1 and J usage is TRBJ2-7, with D unresolved. The CDR3 is 14 amino acids. CDR1 is LGHDT and CDR2 is YNNKEL in the germline V gene (reference sequence). Trimming took 3 bases from V and 3 from J, leaving 12 bases between them. The CDR3 loop reads CASSQRDKYYEQYF. The CDR3 nucleotides are TGTGCCAGCAGCCAGAGAGACAAATACTACGAGCAGTACTTC.

The chain recombines TRBV6-1 with TRBJ1-4; 9 bases fit TRBD1. Germline assignment: CDR1 MNHNS and CDR2 SASEGT. The trim removed 6 bases at V and 4 bases at J, leaving 6 bases unmatched. There are 15 residues in the CDR3. Written as DNA, the CDR3 is TGTGCCAGCAGACAACAGGGGGCGTATAATGAAAAACTGTTTTTT. Protein sequence: CASRQQGAYNEKLFF.

The chain joins TRBV7-8 to TRBJ1-5; TRBD1 agrees at 8 bases. CDR1 is SGHVS and CDR2 is FQNEAQ in the germline V gene. The CDR3 extends over 13 amino acids. V trimming: 4 bases; J trimming: 11 bases; junction bases outside the gene matches: 7. CDR3 residues: CASSSNRDRSQHF. The CDR3 DNA is TGTGCCAGCAGCTCCAACAGGGACAGGTCCCAGCATTTT.

This chain joins TRBV29-1 and TRBJ2-1; D may match TRBD1 or TRBD2 (6 bases each). The germline gives CDR1 SQVTM, CDR2 ANQGSEA. The CDR3 runs to 13 residues. V was trimmed by 6 bases and J by 5 bases, leaving 14 bases between them. The CDR3: CSVRVGGHNEQFF. The CDR3 DNA reads as TGCAGCGTCCGGGTGGGGGGCCACAATGAGCAGTTCTTC.

The table lists this clonotype with many counts. The V and J genes are TRBV4-2 and TRBJ2-1, with D unclear. The length of the CDR3 is 16 residues. V shed 0 bases and J shed 2 bases, with 11 bases lying between them. In germline, CDR1 is LGHNA, CDR2 YNFKEQ. The CDR3 DNA reads as TGTGCCAGCAGCCAAGAGGTCCGTATAGCCTACAATGAGCAGTTCTTC. Its translation is CASSQEVRIAYNEQFF.

The V gene is TRBV6-5, the J gene TRBJ2-3; D is possibly TRBD2 (7 bases). CDR1 and CDR2 (germline): MNHEY, SVGAGI. The germline V and J ends were trimmed by 6 bases and 1 base, with 14 bases remaining between them. The length of the CDR3 is 15 residues. The CDR3 DNA reads as TGTGCCAGCAGAGCCCGGGGGGCTGGCACAGATACGCAGTATTTT. Amino acids: CASRARGAGTDTQYF.

Only a few counts were recorded for this clonotype. CDR3 sequence: CASSSRTGFGYTF. The CDR3 DNA reads TGTGCCAGCAGCTCAAGAACAGGGTTCGGCTACACCTTC. J is TRBJ1-2 and V is TRBV7-9; TRBD1 might be the D (6 bases). Germline values: CDR1 SEHNR, CDR2 FQNEAQ (reference sequence). This CDR3 has 13 amino acids. Trimming stripped 4 bases from V and 8 bases from J, with 14 bases between.

The V call is TRBV6-1, the J call TRBJ1-5; the D is unclear. The germline V gene has CDR1 MNHNS and CDR2 SASEGT. CDR3 size: 14 residues. The germline V and J ends were trimmed by 11 bases and 2 bases, with 16 bases remaining between them. DNA for the CDR3: TGTGCCGCGAGTGAGGGTTGGGGCAATCAGCCCCAGCATTTT. It is translated as CAASEGWGNQPQHF.